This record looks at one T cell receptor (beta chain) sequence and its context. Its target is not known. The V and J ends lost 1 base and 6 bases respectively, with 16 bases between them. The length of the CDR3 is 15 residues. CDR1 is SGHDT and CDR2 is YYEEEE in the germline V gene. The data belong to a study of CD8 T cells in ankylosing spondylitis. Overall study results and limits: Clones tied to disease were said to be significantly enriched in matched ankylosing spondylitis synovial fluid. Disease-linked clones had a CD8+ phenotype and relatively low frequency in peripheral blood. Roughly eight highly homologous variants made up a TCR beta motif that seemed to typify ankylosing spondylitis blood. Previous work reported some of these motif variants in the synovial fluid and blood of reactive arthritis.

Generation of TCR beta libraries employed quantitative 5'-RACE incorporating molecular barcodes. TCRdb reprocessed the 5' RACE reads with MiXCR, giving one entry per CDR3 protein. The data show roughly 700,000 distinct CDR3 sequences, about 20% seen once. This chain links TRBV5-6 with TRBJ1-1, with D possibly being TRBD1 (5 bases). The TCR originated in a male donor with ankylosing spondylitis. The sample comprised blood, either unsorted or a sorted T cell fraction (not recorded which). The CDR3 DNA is TGTGCCAGCAGCTTGTCGTTGCCCAGGGACGCTGAAGCTTTCTTT. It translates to CASSLSLPRDAEAFF.